The sequence of this T cell receptor beta chain was determined in a study of T cells in Graves' hyperthyroidism and ophthalmopathy. Study-level results: Separating ophthalmopathy from stable hyperthyroidism was achieved by a 13 V-J model.

Template material for amplifying TCR beta CDR3 regions consisted of RNA transcripts. An initial round of RT-PCR targeting the TCR CDR3 relied on the HTBI primer set. TCRdb reanalysed the multiplex PCR reads using MiXCR and keeps one entry per CDR3 protein. The data contain some 620,000 distinct CDR3 sequences, around 15% of them singletons. This clonotype was detected ten times or more. Its specificity is unknown. Criteria for exclusion of patients were uncontrolled infection, other autoimmune disease, pregnancy or lactation. The diagnoses drew upon clinical symptoms, serum thyroxine and TRAb, thyroid ultrasound and orbital computed tomography. Fresh 10 ml peripheral blood yielded PBMCs. The V gene end was trimmed by 4 bases and the J gene end by 1 base; junction bases not matched to a gene: 11. Germline-derived CDR1 and CDR2 are MGHRA and YSYEKL. The CDR3 spans 18 residues.

Sequencing was done on a sample of blood. The TCR was taken from a woman aged 30 to 39 with Graves' hyperthyroidism. The V call is TRBV4-1, the J call TRBJ2-3; 10 bases are shared with TRBD2. Here the CDR3 reads CASSRSYEGLAGTDTQYF. DNA for the CDR3: TGCGCCAGCAGCCGATCATACGAAGGACTAGCGGGCACAGATACGCAGTATTTT.